The entry below describes one T cell receptor (beta chain). Its cognate antigen has yet to be identified. There are no base qualities to consult, and no much larger clone falls within one base. Using the deep immunoSEQ assay, TCR CDR3 regions were amplified from genomic DNA by multiplex PCR. Genomic DNA extracted from each cell subset was distributed evenly over all wells of several immunoSEQ 96-well plates, and each plate served as one replicate. For sorted subsets, approximately 200 ng of genomic DNA, equivalent to 25,000 to 35,000 T cell genomes, went into each replicate PCR. Purified libraries were measured with a Qubit 3.0 fluorometer, size-checked on a Bioanalyzer 2100, and measured again with the KAPA Library Quantification kit. Every immunoSEQ 96-well plate was sequenced on a dedicated single-read 150-cycle Illumina NextSeq 550 flow cell. The original methods were these. The immunoSEQ output contained only junctional sequences without quality scores, so filtering could not match that applied to full-length reads. Sequences were annotated with PyIR, a Python wrapper for IgBLAST v1.9, using IMGT germline references to assign V/J genes and CDR3. Reads were removed for weak V/J assignments (E-value above 1e-6), missing CDR3, stop codons, out-of-frame junctions, or ambiguous translated residues. A V3J clonotype was defined by an identical inferred V gene, J gene, and CDR3 amino acid sequence. The percentage overlap between two repertoires was calculated by dividing the number of shared unique clonotypes by the size of the smaller repertoire. RTK rarefaction, the Chao1 estimator, and Recon v2.1 estimates of unobserved clonotypes were used to assess repertoire richness. OLGA was used to compute generation probabilities for all TCRbeta clonotypes that the gDNA method yielded from a few donors. The table comes from immuneACCESS by way of TCRdb, which keeps in-frame sequences with V and J called. Part of the clones is missing from these tables; in studies checked, under half for an unresolved V gene and the rest for unknown reasons. Clone size and the V and J calls come from that table; the DNA yielded D and trimming. This sample holds about 1.5 million clones; 95% to 99% were observed only once. About 0.45% of the sample is in the top ten clones.

Healthy HIV-negative adults with no recently reported acute infections or vaccinations were included as donors. All donors were Caucasian adults living in Nashville, Tennessee, USA. Magnetic negative selection was used to enrich CD4+ T cells, after which naive cells were positively selected on CD45RA and the negative fraction became the memory subset. Blood was obtained by leukapheresis, after which PBMCs were separated by Ficoll-Histopaque density gradient centrifugation and cryopreserved in liquid nitrogen vapor phase. Analytical flow cytometry was used to check the purity and quantity of every magnetically sorted T cell population. Genomic DNA was isolated from each sorted fraction and quantified by UV absorbance on a Nanodrop 2000c. Including the terminal cysteine and phenylalanine, the CDR3 comprises 14 residues. Only CDR3 DNA is held: 42 bases, read in frame from base 1. Trimming leaves V shorter by 7 bases and J shorter by 5 bases, with the junction holding 10 bases beyond the gene matches. Sequences SQVTM (CDR1) and ANQGSEA (CDR2) are obtained from the germline V gene.

This sample stems from a study of shared clonotypes between healthy human individuals (dated by TCRdb to the early 2020s). With regard to the full study: A couple of women and three men aged 18 to 49 years were included in the cohort. To estimate repertoire size and how much clonotypes are shared between individuals, the study performed deep sequencing of blood TCR repertoires from 4 to 6 healthy adults. For each donor, three plates each were used for CD4 naive and CD4 memory, two plates were used for CD8 naive, and one plate was used for CD8 memory. Between about 0.94 and 10 billion PBMCs per donor were obtained by leukapheresis. To increase sequencing depth and limit assay-specific biases, TCR repertoire library preparation and sequencing were carried out by different laboratories using diverse techniques.

Overall results and qualifications from the work: Because the study included a small number of donors, the genetic and exposure-history diversity represented was limited. Based on pairwise subsampling, the degree of clonotype sharing among donors was expected to be affected by sequencing depth. Even with the large sequencing depth, rarefaction of the sorted-subset datasets indicated that sequencing was incomplete. Sampling was limited to blood, and TCR repertoires in tissue likely differ from TCR repertoires in blood. Clonotypes shared by all four sorted-subset donors showed higher generation probabilities than non-shared clonotypes. Sharing across several donors was observed for around 5% of naive CD4, over 3% of naive CD8, over 2% of memory CD4, and roughly 0.4% of memory CD8 clonotypes. Estimated clonotype richness was generally larger for naive than for memory subsets.

The specimen was naive CD4+ T cells sorted from blood. The cell subset or site tag for this specimen amounts to: CD45RA+ positively selected. The chain couples TRBV29-1 to TRBJ2-7, and TRBD1 matches 11 of the central bases. The source is a man aged 25 to 40 in good health. The DNA reads as follows: TGCAGCGCCCAAGGCGGGACAGGGGGAAACGAGCAGTACTTC. Protein translation: CSAQGGTGGNEQYF.